Detailed here is one T cell receptor beta chain. Its antigen remains unidentified. The length of the CDR3 is 16 residues. V was pared by 1 base and J by 2 bases, with 1 base of the junction left unmatched. The germline CDR1 and CDR2 sequences are KGHDR and SFDVKD. The entry originates in a study of yellow fever vaccine responses in identical twins. Each CDR3 protein is one row after TCRdb ran MiXCR on the RT-PCR reads. The profile shows about 5,600 distinct CDR3 sequences, roughly 77% of them singletons. Overall study findings and caveats: Twins' vaccine T cell response reportedly gave the appearance of partial convergence and partial personalization.

The input for sequencing was T cells from blood (PBMCs), unsorted or a sorted subset (not recorded which), taken before or after yellow fever vaccination (not recorded which). The rearrangement uses TRBV24-1 and TRBJ2-1; 10 bases line up with TRBD2. The TCR originated in a young woman who received the yellow fever vaccine. CDR3 region: CATSDFTSGTYNEQFF. Written as DNA, the CDR3 is TGTGCCACCAGTGATTTTACTAGCGGGACCTACAATGAGCAGTTCTTC.